The text below deals with one T cell receptor beta chain. What it binds is unknown. This record belongs to a study of identifying expanded T cells in peripheral blood. Study conclusions and caveats: Technical replicates showed around 1.2 changed clones; roughly two weeks approximately 15; four weeks 19. Approximately 2-week clone count variance significantly increased as total template count grew.

Germline lookup yields CDR1 LNHDA and CDR2 SQIVND (reference sequence). V lost 3 bases to trimming and J lost 2 bases; unmatched junction nucleotides: 10. The CDR3 spans 17 residues. Produced via immunoSEQ multiplex PCR; TCRdb's table is partial and in-frame only. This table has 70,000 to 95,000 clones, roughly 90% appearing once. The sequencing sample was made of blood. This receptor was obtained from a person aged 18-69 years in good health. The chain combines TRBV19 with TRBJ2-7; 10 bases are shared with TRBD1. The CDR3 protein is CASSIGPPGTGAYEQYF. The CDR3, as DNA: TGTGCCAGTAGTATTGGTCCCCCGGGGACAGGGGCCTACGAGCAGTACTTC. The whole variable domain, remainder taken from reference TRBV19 and TRBJ2-7, is DGGITQSPKYLFRKEGQNVTLSCEQNLNHDAMYWYRQDPGQGLRLIYYSQIVNDFQKGDIAEGYSVSREKKESFPLTVTSAQKNPTAFYLCASSIGPPGTGAYEQYFGPGTRLTVT.